This TCR beta chain appears in the sequencing data of a study of blood T cells in healthy people across ages. Using a J-beta primer mix together with a sample-barcoded 5' primer, a second PCR was run for about 6 to 11 cycles. Every cDNA molecule bore a tag from a template-switch adaptor containing 12 random nucleotides. TCRdb processed the 5' RACE reads anew with MiXCR; each CDR3 protein has one entry. The top ten clones hold more than 35% of a sample with about 640,000 distinct CDR3 sequences, around 54% of them seen once. Each sample provided at least 5.5 micrograms of extracted total RNA. This CDR3 comprises 12 residues.

The sequence was obtained from a man in his fifties or sixties in good health. V and J are TRBV21-1 and TRBJ2-1; the D call in the table, TRBD1, was not verified against the DNA. TRBV21-1 is a pseudogene segment. The source material was blood. The CDR3 is CASSKGGQGWFF. The CDR3 nucleotides are TGTGCCAGCAGCAAAGGGGGACAGGGGTGGTTCTTC.